A single sample is the source of the 29 T cell receptor beta chains below, sequenced in a study of blood T cells in healthy people across ages. A second roughly 7 to 12 cycle PCR used barcoded and J-beta primers. MiXCR, applied by TCRdb to the 5' RACE reads, yields one record per CDR3 protein. The sample lists roughly 1 million distinct CDR3 sequences, 25% occurring once. The same sample was also studied in work on T cells of mothers and their children.

Specimen: blood. The receptors originated from a girl aged 2 to 9 in good health.

The V gene is TRBV9, the J gene TRBJ2-7; 7 nucleotides agree with TRBD1. V lost 2 bases to trimming and J lost 5 bases; unmatched junction nucleotides: 7. The CDR3 is 14 amino acids. Per germline, CDR1 SGDLS and CDR2 YYNGEE. CDR3 loop: CASSVTGASDEQYF. Written as DNA, the CDR3 is TGTGCCAGCAGCGTCACAGGGGCCTCGGACGAGCAGTACTTC.

This clonotype was detected ten times or more. The CDR3 nucleotides are TGCAGCGTGGGACAGGGAACTGAAGCTTTCTTT. This sequence encodes CSVGQGTEAFF. This chain uses TRBV29-1 with TRBJ1-1; 9 bases are a match to TRBD1. CDR1 SQVTM and CDR2 ANQGSEA come from the germline V gene. V lost 6 bases and J lost 5; bases outside the gene matches: 1. The CDR3 covers 11 residues.

This clonotype was seen more than once but under ten times. V is TRBV7-9 and J is TRBJ2-7; a weak D match, TRBD2 (6 bases). Germline loops: CDR1 SEHNR, CDR2 FQNEAQ (reference sequence). CDR3 length: 14 residues. The V gene lost 5 bases and the J gene lost 4 bases, with 15 bases spanning the gap. CDR3 nucleotide sequence: TGTGCCAGCAGCGCCGGGGGTGGGACGTACGAGCAGTACTTC. It encodes CASSAGGGTYEQYF.

In this sample, this clonotype turned up a few times. The chain joins TRBV20-1 to TRBJ2-7, with D tentatively TRBD2 (5 bases). The CDR3 length is 14 residues. V lost 3 bases and J 2 bases, leaving 14 bases between the germline ends. Germline values: CDR1 DFQATT, CDR2 SNEGSKA (reference sequence). CDR3 sequence reads: CSASSGIAPYEQYF. The CDR3 DNA reads TGCAGTGCTAGTTCCGGGATCGCTCCCTACGAGCAGTACTTC.

The gene calls are TRBV10-3 and TRBJ2-5; D is unresolved. V was cut by 0 bases and J by 3 bases, with 8 bases left in between. This CDR3 is built from 14 residues. CDR1 is ENHRY, CDR2 SYGVKD, per germline. CDR3: CAISESRSEETQYF. CDR3 nucleotides: TGTGCCATCAGTGAGTCGAGATCAGAAGAGACCCAGTACTTC.

J is TRBJ2-5 and V is TRBV27; tentative D call: TRBD2 (6 bases). The germline CDR1 and CDR2 sequences are MNHEY and SMNVEV (reference sequence). Trimming took off 5 bases at V and 9 bases at J, with 10 bases between the two ends. The CDR3 runs 11 residues. DNA for the CDR3: TGTGCCAGCAGTGCCCGCGGGGCCCAGTACTTC. Protein product: CASSARGAQYF.

The CDR3 DNA is TGTGCCAGCAGTTTAGAGGCCCAGACTGAAGCTTTCTTT. This sequence encodes CASSLEAQTEAFF. The chain joins TRBV12-3 or TRBV12-4 to TRBJ1-1; D is ambiguous. The CDR3 extends over 13 amino acids. Trimming pared 1 base from V and 5 bases from J, leaving 8 bases between.

This clonotype was observed a few times. The CDR3 DNA follows: TGCGCCAGCACTCGAGGACTAGCGGGAAGAAAAGAGACCCAGTACTTC. This translates into CASTRGLAGRKETQYF. V gene TRBV5-1 combines with J gene TRBJ2-5; 12 nucleotides align to TRBD2. The V gene's germline CDR1 is SGHRS and CDR2 YFSETQ. The CDR3 has 16 residues. J lost 3 bases, V lost 6 bases, and 9 bases had no gene match.

This clonotype was picked up a small number of times. CDR3 region: CASSLRGGRGGQETQYF. The CDR3 DNA reads TGTGCCAGCAGCCTAAGAGGAGGACGGGGAGGCCAAGAGACCCAGTACTTC. The genes are TRBV7-9 and TRBJ2-5, with a tentative D call TRBD2 (6 bases). This CDR3 spans 17 amino acids. V was clipped by 5 bases and J by 1 base, with 20 bases between them. Looked up from germline, CDR1 is SEHNR and CDR2 is FQNEAQ (reference sequence).

This clonotype has only a few counts. The chain carries TRBV7-9 and TRBJ2-7; no clear D gene. V dropped 2 bases and J dropped 7 bases, with 6 bases sitting between them. Germline CDR1 SEHNR, CDR2 FQNEAQ (reference sequence). The CDR3 loop spans 11 amino acids. The CDR3 is CASSLYVEQYF. The CDR3 nucleotides are TGTGCCAGCAGCTTATATGTGGAGCAGTACTTC.

This clonotype occurred a few times. This sequence joins TRBV10-3 and TRBJ1-4; 9 bases match TRBD1. J gave up 8 bases and V 5 bases, and 6 bases lay outside the gene matches. Germline values: CDR1 ENHRY, CDR2 SYGVKD. The CDR3 runs to 14 residues. The CDR3 loop reads CAISPDRGTEKLFF. The CDR3 DNA follows: TGTGCCATCAGTCCGGACAGGGGAACAGAAAAACTGTTTTTT.

CDR3 residues: CASSPSPSWIAGFYGYTF. The CDR3 DNA reads TGTGCCAGCAGCCCCTCGCCCTCTTGGATCGCAGGCTTCTATGGCTACACCTTC. The chain joins TRBV5-6 to TRBJ1-2; D not certain. The CDR3 contains 18 residues. V lost 4 bases and J lost 4, with 26 bases in between. Looked up from germline, CDR1 is SGHDT and CDR2 is YYEEEE.

This clonotype has more than one count but fewer than ten. V and J are TRBV12-3 or TRBV12-4 and TRBJ2-1; no definite D call. This CDR3 is built from 14 residues. V was pared by 0 bases and J by 4 bases, with 7 bases between. The CDR3 coding sequence is TGTGCCAGCAGTTTAGCCTTTGGGTACAATGAGCAGTTCTTC. Protein: CASSLAFGYNEQFF.

This clonotype has a handful of counts. The chain joins TRBV11-2 to TRBJ1-4; 7 bases map to TRBD1. Unmatched junction bases numbered 13, after V lost 5 bases and J lost 7 bases. The CDR3 has 16 residues. Germline CDR1 is SGHAT and CDR2 is FQNNGV. CDR3 coding DNA: TGTGCCAGCAGCACTTGGGGGGCGAGGGGGCGTGAAAAACTGTTTTTT. Its translation: CASSTWGARGREKLFF.

The chain is built from TRBV7-9 and TRBJ1-1; D unclear. Trimming pared 4 bases from V and 1 base from J, leaving 16 bases between. CDR1 is SEHNR and CDR2 is FQNEAQ in the germline V gene (reference sequence). There are 16 residues in the CDR3. CDR3 protein: CASSSPIRASNTEAFF. DNA for the CDR3: TGTGCCAGCAGCTCGCCCATTCGGGCATCGAACACTGAAGCTTTCTTT.

This rearrangement joins TRBV5-7 to TRBJ2-5; 9 bases line up with TRBD1. The DNA end lines up better with TRBJ2-7; the J call may be wrong. TRBV5-7 is recorded as an ORF, its role being uncertain. The CDR3 contains 16 residues. In DNA form, the CDR3 reads TGTGCCAGCAGCGGACAGGGGAAAAAATACACCTACGAGCAGTACTTC. It yields the protein CASSGQGKKYTYEQYF.

This clonotype was recorded at least ten times. This sequence joins TRBV7-3 and TRBJ2-3; D not resolved. The CDR3 contains 13 residues. The ends were cut back, 0 bases at V and 3 bases at J, with 4 bases in the middle. The germline V gene has CDR1 SGHTA and CDR2 FQGTGA. In DNA form, the CDR3 reads TGTGCCAGCAGCTTAACCGGGACAGATACGCAGTATTTT. It specifies CASSLTGTDTQYF.

In its sample, this clonotype was seen a few times. The chain has TRBV7-2 and TRBJ2-5; D is possibly TRBD2 (5 bases). Germline V CDR1 and CDR2: SGHTA, FQGNSA. Trimming took 6 bases from V and 4 from J, leaving 9 bases between them. The CDR3 extends over 12 amino acids. In DNA form, the CDR3 reads TGTGCCAGCAGTATAGCGATAGAGACCCAGTACTTC. Residues: CASSIAIETQYF.

The rearrangement uses TRBV4-3 and TRBJ2-5; TRBD1 aligns across 8 bases. The CDR3 sequence is 16 residues long. After removal of 0 bases from V and 4 bases from J, the junction contained 7 bases not matched to a gene. Germline-derived CDR1 and CDR2 are LGHNA and YSLEER. In DNA, the CDR3 is TGCGCCAGCAGCCAAGATTGGCAGGGGGCCGGAGAGACCCAGTACTTC. Translated, it gives CASSQDWQGAGETQYF.

This clonotype was counted only a few times. The chain joins TRBV29-1 to TRBJ1-2; weak D call: TRBD1 (5 bases). V lost 2 bases to trimming and J lost 7 bases, with 14 bases between them. Germline assignment: CDR1 SQVTM and CDR2 ANQGSEA. The CDR3 contains 13 residues. CDR3 DNA sequence: TGCAGCGTTGAAAAGGAGGGGTCGGGTGGCTACACCTTC. Translated: CSVEKEGSGGYTF.

This clonotype showed up just a few times. The J gene is TRBJ2-5, the V gene TRBV20-1; 12 bases are shared with TRBD2. TRBJ2-7 matches the DNA end more closely, so the J call is doubtful. The CDR3 has 16 amino acids. Germline CDR1 reads DFQATT; CDR2 reads SNEGSKA (reference sequence). CDR3 coding DNA: TGCAGTGCTAGCCCAAAACTAGCGGGGGGCGGCTACGAGCAGTACTTC. Translation: CSASPKLAGGGYEQYF.

V is TRBV12-3 or TRBV12-4 and J is TRBJ1-1; possible D gene TRBD1, 5 bases. This CDR3 has 18 amino acids. The V end lost 3 bases, the J end lost 2 bases, and 22 bases lay between the germline ends. This CDR3 reads CASSFNMGGRGLNTEAFF. The CDR3 DNA is TGTGCCAGCAGTTTCAATATGGGCGGGCGGGGACTTAACACTGAAGCTTTCTTT.

The genes are TRBV7-2 and TRBJ2-7; 13 nucleotides line up with TRBD2. V lost 8 bases, J lost 7 bases, and 5 bases stayed unmatched. Germline loops: CDR1 SGHTA, CDR2 FQGNSA. CDR3 length: 13 amino acids. In nucleotides, the CDR3 is TGTGCCAGCGGGACTAGCGGGATACCTGAGCAGTACTTC. Protein: CASGTSGIPEQYF.

This clonotype appeared a few times. At one of its ends the junction is not consistent with the germline gene, which may arise from a read error. This chain connects TRBV5-1 to TRBJ2-3, with D possibly being TRBD1 or TRBD2 (6 bases each). The CDR3 runs to 12 residues. CDR1 is SGHRS, CDR2 YFSETQ, per germline. CDR3 in amino acids: CASSGDRLGGSF. CDR3 coding DNA: TGCGCCAGCAGCGGAGATCGCCTAGGGGGGAGTTTT.

Only a few counts were recorded for this clonotype. The gene calls are TRBV29-1 and TRBJ2-5; D is perhaps TRBD1 (5 bases). The end of the DNA is better explained by TRBJ2-1, so the J call may be wrong. Germline CDR1 reads SQVTM; CDR2 reads ANQGSEA. The CDR3 runs to 13 residues. The chain's CDR3 is CSVGAGYNGEQFF. Written as DNA, the CDR3 is TGCAGCGTTGGGGCAGGGTACAACGGTGAGCAGTTCTTC.

J is TRBJ2-7 and V is TRBV4-1; no clear D gene. Trimming shortened V by 0 bases and J by 3 bases, and 15 bases separated the two germline ends. The CDR3 contains 16 residues. Germline loops: CDR1 MGHRA, CDR2 YSYEKL. CDR3 nucleotide sequence: TGCGCCAGCAGCCAAGAGTCGGCGCGAGACCACTACGAGCAGTACTTC. This encodes CASSQESARDHYEQYF.

This clonotype was seen a handful of times. For the CDR3, the DNA is TGCAGTGCTAGTTTACAGCCAGCGGATACGCAGTATTTT. It codes for CSASLQPADTQYF. V usage is TRBV20-1 and J usage is TRBJ2-3, with no clear D. The germline gives CDR1 DFQATT, CDR2 SNEGSKA (reference sequence). The CDR3 is 13 residues long. V was pared by 3 bases and J by 6 bases, with 13 bases between.

This clonotype has only a few counts. The chain's CDR3 is CASSLVQDGNYEQYF. CDR3 DNA: TGTGCCAGCAGCTTAGTACAGGATGGCAACTACGAGCAGTACTTC. This chain joins TRBV7-9 and TRBJ2-7, with D maybe TRBD1 (5 bases). This CDR3 has 15 residues. Per germline, CDR1 SEHNR and CDR2 FQNEAQ (reference sequence). Trimming took 1 base from V and 3 from J, leaving 13 bases between them.

V is TRBV4-3 and J is TRBJ2-5; no reliable D call. Germline V gene sequence: CDR1 LGHNA, CDR2 YSLEER. The CDR3 is 17 amino acids. Trimming removed 0 bases from V and 5 bases from J, with 19 bases in between. The CDR3 DNA reads TGCGCCAGCAGCCAAGATAAGTACGTGGCCGGTCGTGAGACCCAGTACTTC. Translation gives CASSQDKYVAGRETQYF.